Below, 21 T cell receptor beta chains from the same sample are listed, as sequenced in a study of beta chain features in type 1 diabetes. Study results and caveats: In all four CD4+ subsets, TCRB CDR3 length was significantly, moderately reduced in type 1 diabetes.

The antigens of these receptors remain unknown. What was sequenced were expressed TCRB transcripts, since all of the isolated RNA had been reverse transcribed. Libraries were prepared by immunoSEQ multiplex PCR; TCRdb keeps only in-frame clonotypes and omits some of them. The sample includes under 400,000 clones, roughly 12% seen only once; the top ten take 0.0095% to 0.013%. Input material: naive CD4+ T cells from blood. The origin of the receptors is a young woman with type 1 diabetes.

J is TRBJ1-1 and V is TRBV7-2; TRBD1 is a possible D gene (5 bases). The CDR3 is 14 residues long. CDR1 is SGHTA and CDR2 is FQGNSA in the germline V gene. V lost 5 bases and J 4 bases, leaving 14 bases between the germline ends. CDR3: CASSGGGIGTEAFF. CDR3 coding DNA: TGTGCCAGCAGCGGGGGGGGAATCGGCACTGAAGCTTTCTTT.

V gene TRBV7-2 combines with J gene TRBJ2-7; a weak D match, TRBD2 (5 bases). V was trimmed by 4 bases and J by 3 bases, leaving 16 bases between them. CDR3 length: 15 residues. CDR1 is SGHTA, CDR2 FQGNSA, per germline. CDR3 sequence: CASSSPRAGGYEQYF. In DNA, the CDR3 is TGTGCCAGCAGCTCCCCAAGGGCGGGCGGCTACGAGCAGTACTTC.

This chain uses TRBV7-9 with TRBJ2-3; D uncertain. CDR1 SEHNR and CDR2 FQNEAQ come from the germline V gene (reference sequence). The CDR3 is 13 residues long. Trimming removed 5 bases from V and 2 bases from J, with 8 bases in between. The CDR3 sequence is CASSTEYTDTQYF. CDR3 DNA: TGTGCCAGCAGCACTGAATACACAGATACGCAGTATTTT.

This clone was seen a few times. The CDR3 nucleotides are TGCGCCAGCAGCCAAGGAGGGGGGGTTGAAGATACGCAGTATTTT. This codes for CASSQGGGVEDTQYF. This rearrangement joins TRBV4-3 to TRBJ2-3; D might be TRBD2 (7 bases). CDR1 LGHNA and CDR2 YSLEER come from the germline V gene. The CDR3 has 15 residues. V was trimmed by 1 base and J by 5 bases, leaving 13 bases between them.

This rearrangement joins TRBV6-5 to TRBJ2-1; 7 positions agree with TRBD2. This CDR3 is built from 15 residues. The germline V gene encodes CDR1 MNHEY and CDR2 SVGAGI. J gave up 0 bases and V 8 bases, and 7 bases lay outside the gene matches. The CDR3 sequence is CASPGAGRSYNEQFF. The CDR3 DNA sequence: TGTGCCAGCCCCGGAGCGGGGCGCTCCTACAATGAGCAGTTCTTC.

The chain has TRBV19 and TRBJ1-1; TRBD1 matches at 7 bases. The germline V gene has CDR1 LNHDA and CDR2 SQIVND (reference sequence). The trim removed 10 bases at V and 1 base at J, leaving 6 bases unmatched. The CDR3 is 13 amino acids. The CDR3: CATINRGNTEAFF. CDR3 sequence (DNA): TGTGCCACCATAAACAGGGGGAACACTGAAGCTTTCTTT. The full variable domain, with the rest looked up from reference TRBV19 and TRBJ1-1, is DGGITQSPKYLFRKEGQNVTLSCEQNLNHDAMYWYRQDPGQGLRLIYYSQIVNDFQKGDIAEGYSVSREKKESFPLTVTSAQKNPTAFYLCATINRGNTEAFFGQGTRLTVV.

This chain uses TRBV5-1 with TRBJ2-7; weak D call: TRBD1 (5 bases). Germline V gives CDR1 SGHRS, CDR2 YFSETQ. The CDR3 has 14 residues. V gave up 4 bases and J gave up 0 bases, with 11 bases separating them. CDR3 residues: CASSVDTTSYEQYF. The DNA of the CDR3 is TGCGCCAGCAGCGTGGACACCACCTCCTACGAGCAGTACTTC.

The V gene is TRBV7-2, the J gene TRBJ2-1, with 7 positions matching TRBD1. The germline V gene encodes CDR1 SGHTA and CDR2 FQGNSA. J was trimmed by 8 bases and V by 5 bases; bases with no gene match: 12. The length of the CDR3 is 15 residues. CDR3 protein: CASSPQGRAEDEQFF. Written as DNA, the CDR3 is TGTGCCAGCAGCCCACAGGGGCGGGCTGAGGATGAGCAGTTCTTC.

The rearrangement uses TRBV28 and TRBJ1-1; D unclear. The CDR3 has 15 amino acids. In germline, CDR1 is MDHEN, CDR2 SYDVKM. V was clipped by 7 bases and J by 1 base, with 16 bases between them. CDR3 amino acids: CASTLSAVPNTEAFF. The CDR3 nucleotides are TGTGCCAGCACCCTTAGCGCAGTACCGAACACTGAAGCTTTCTTT.

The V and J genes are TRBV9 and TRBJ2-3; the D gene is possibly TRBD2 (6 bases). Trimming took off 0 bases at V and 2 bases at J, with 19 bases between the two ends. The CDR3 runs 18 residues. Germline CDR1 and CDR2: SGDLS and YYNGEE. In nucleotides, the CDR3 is TGTGCCAGCAGCGTAGGAGCGGGCCGCGCCGGGCCCACAGATACGCAGTATTTT. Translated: CASSVGAGRAGPTDTQYF.

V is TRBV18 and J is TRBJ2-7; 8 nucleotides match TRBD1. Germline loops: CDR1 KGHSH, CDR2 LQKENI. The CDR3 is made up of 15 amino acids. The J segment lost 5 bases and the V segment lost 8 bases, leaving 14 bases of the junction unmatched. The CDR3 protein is CASQPTGTGYDEQYF. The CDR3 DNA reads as TGTGCCAGCCAGCCGACCGGGACAGGTTATGACGAGCAGTACTTC.

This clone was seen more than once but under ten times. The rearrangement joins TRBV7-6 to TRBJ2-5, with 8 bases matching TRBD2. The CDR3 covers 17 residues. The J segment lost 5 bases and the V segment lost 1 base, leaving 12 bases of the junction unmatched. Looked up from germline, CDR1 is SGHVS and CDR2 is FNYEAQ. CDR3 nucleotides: TGTGCCAGCAGCTTAGGAGGGACTAGGGGCACCGGCGAGACCCAGTACTTC. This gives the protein CASSLGGTRGTGETQYF.

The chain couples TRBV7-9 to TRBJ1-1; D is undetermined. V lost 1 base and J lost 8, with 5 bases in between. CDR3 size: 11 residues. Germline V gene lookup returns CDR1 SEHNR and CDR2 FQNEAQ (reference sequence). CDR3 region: CASSLVGEAFF. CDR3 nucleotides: TGTGCCAGCAGCTTAGTGGGCGAAGCTTTCTTT.

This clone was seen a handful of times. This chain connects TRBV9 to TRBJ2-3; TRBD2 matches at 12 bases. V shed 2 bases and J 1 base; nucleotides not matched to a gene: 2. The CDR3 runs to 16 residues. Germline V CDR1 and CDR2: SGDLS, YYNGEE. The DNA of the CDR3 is TGTGCCAGCAGCGTTCTAGCGGGAGGGGGCACAGATACGCAGTATTTT. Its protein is CASSVLAGGGTDTQYF.

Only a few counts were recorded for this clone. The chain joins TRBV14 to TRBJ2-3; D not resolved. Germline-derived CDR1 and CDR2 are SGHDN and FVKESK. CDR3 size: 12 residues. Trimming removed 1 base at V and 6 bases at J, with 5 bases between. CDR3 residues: CASSQVRDTQYF. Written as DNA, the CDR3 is TGTGCCAGCAGCCAAGTTCGGGATACGCAGTATTTT.

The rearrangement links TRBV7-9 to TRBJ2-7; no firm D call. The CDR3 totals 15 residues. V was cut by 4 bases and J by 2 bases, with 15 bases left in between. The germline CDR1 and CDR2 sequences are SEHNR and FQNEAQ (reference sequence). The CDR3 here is CASSSRPDGTYEQYF. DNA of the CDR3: TGTGCCAGCAGCTCCAGGCCCGACGGAACCTACGAGCAGTACTTC.

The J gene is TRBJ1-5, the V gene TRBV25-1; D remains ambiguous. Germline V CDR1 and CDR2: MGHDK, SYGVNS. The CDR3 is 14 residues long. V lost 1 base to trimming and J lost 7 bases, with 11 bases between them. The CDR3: CASSESVREQPQHF. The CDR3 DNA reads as TGTGCCAGCAGTGAATCTGTAAGAGAGCAGCCCCAGCATTTT.

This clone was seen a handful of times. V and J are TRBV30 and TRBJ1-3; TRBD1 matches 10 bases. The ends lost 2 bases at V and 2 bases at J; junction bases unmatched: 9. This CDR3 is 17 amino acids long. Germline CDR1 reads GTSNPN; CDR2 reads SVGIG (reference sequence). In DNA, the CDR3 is TGTGCCTGGAGTATCGCCAAGACAGGGGGCCCTGGAAACACCATATATTTT. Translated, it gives CAWSIAKTGGPGNTIYF.

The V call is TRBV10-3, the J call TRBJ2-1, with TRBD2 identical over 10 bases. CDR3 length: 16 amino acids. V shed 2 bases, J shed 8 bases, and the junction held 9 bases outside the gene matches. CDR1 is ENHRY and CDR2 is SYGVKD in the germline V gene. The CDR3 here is CAISEIITSGADEQFF. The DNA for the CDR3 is TGTGCCATCAGTGAGATCATAACTAGCGGGGCCGATGAGCAGTTCTTC.

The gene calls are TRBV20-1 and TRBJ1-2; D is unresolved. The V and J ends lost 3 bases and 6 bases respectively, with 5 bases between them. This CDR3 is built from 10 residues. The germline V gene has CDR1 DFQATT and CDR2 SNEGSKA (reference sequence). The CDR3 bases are TGCAGTGCTAGGGAGGATGGCTACACCTTC. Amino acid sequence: CSAREDGYTF.

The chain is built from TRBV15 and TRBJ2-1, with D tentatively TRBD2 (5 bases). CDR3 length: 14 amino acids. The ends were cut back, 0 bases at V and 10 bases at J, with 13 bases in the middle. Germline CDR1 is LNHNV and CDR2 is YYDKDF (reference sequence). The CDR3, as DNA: TGTGCCACCAGCAGAGACCTAGGACTCCCCGAGCAGTTCTTC. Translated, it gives CATSRDLGLPEQFF. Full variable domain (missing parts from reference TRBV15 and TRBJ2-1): DAMVIQNPRYQVTQFGKPVTLSCSQTLNHNVMYWYQQKSSQAPKLLFHYYDKDFNNEADTPDNFQSRRPNTSFCFLDIRSPGLGDTAMYLCATSRDLGLPEQFFGPGTRLTVL.